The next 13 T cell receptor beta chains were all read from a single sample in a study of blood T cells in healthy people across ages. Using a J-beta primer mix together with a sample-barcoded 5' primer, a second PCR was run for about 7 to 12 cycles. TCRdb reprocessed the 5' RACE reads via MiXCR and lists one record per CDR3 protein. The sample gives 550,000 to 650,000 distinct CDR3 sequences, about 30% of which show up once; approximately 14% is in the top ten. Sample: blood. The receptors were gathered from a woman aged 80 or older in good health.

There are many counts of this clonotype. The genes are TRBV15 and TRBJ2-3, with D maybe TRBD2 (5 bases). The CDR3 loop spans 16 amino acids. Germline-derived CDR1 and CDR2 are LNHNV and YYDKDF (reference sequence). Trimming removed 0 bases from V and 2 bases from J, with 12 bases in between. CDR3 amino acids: CATSRDEGGPTDTQYF. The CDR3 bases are TGTGCCACCAGCAGAGATGAGGGCGGCCCCACAGATACGCAGTATTTT. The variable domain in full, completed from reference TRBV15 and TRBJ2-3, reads DAMVIQNPRYQVTQFGKPVTLSCSQTLNHNVMYWYQQKSSQAPKLLFHYYDKDFNNEADTPDNFQSRRPNTSFCFLDIRSPGLGDTAMYLCATSRDEGGPTDTQYFGPGTRLTVL.

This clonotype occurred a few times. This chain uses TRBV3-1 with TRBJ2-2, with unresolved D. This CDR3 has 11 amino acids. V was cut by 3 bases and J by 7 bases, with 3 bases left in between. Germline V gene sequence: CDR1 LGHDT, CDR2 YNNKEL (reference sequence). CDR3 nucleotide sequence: TGTGCCAGCAGCCAGATCGGGGAGCTGTTTTTT. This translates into CASSQIGELFF.

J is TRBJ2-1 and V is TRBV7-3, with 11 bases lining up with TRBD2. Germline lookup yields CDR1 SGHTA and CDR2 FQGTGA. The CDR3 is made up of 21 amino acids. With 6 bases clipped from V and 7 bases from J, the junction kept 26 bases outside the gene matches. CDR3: CASSPRPGTSGQPRGLNEQFF. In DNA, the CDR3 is TGTGCCAGCAGTCCCCGTCCCGGGACTAGCGGCCAACCTAGGGGTTTAAATGAGCAGTTCTTC.

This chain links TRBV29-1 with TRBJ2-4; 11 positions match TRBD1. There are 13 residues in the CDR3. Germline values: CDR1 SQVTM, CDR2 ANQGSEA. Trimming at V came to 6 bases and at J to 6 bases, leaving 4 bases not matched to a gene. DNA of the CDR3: TGCAGCGTCTGGACAGGGGGCCGAAACATTCAGTACTTC. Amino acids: CSVWTGGRNIQYF.

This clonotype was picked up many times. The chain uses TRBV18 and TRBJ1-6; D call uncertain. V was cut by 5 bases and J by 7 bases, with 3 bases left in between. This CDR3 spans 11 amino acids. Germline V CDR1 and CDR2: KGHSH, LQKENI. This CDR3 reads CASSGNSPLHF. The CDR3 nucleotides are TGTGCCAGCTCAGGGAATTCACCCCTCCACTTT.

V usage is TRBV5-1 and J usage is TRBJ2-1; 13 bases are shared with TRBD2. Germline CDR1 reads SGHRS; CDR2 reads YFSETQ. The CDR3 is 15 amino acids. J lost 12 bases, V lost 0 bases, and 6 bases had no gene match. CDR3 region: CASSLATSGGALQFF. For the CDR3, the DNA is TGCGCCAGCAGCTTGGCTACTAGCGGGGGGGCCCTGCAGTTCTTC.

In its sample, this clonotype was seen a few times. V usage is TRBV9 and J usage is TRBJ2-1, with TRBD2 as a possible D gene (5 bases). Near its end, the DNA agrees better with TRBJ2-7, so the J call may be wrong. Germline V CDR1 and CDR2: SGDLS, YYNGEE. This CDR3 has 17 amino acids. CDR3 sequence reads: CASSRRSSSGSYNEQYF. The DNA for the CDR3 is TGTGCCAGCAGCCGTAGATCTAGCAGTGGCTCCTACAATGAGCAGTACTTC.

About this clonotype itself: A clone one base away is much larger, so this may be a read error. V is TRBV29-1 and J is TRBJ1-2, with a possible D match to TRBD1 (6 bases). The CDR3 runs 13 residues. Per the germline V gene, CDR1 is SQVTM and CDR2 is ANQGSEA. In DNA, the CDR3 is TGCAGCGTTGAAACGGGCAGGGGCTATGTCTACACCTTC. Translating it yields CSVETGRGYVYTF.

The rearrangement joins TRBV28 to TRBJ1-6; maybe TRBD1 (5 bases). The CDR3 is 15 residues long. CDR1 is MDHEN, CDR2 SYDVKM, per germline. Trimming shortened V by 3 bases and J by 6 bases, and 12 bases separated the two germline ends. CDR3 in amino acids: CASSFVAGRNSPLHF. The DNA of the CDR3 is TGTGCCAGCAGTTTTGTCGCAGGGCGTAATTCACCCCTCCACTTT.

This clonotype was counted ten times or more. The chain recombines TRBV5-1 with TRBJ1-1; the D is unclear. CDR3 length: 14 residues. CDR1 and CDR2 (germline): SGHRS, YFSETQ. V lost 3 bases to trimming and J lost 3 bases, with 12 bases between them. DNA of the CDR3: TGCGCCAGCAGCTCACAAGGGCTAGACACTGAAGCTTTCTTT. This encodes CASSSQGLDTEAFF.

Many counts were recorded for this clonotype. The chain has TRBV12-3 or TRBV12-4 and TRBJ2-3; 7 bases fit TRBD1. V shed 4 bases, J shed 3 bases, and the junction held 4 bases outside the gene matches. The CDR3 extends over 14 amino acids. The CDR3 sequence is CASSSRQGTDTQYF. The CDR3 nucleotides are TGTGCCAGCAGTTCCCGACAGGGAACAGATACGCAGTATTTT.

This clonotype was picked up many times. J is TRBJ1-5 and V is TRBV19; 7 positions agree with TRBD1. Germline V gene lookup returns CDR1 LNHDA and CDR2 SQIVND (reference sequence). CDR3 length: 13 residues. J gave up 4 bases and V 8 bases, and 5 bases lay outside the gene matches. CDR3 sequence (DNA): TGTGCCAGTGCGGGACAGCTAAATCAGCCCCAGCATTTT. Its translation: CASAGQLNQPQHF.

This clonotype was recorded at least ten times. CDR3 nucleotides: TGTGCCAGCATGCTCATCCGGACAGGGGGGTCACCAGATACGCAGTATTTT. It codes for CASMLIRTGGSPDTQYF. This chain connects TRBV2 to TRBJ2-3; 10 nucleotides agree with TRBD1. J gave up 4 bases and V 7 bases, and 14 bases lay outside the gene matches. The CDR3 totals 17 residues. Per germline, CDR1 SNHLY and CDR2 FYNNEI. Combining the CDR3 with reference TRBV2 and TRBJ2-3 gives the whole variable domain EPEVTQTPSHQVTQMGQEVILRCVPISNHLYFYWYRQILGQKVEFLVSFYNNEISEKSEIFDDQFSVERPDGSNFTLKIRSTKLEDSAMYFCASMLIRTGGSPDTQYFGPGTRLTVL.